The clone carrying this TCR beta chain was found a few times. In the original processing: Reference gene primer amplification yielded estimated nucleated cell counts. The protocol was immunoSEQ multiplex PCR, while the TCRdb copy is restricted to in-frame clones and leaves out a portion. That table supplies the V and J calls and clone size; D and trimming were determined from the DNA. The sample records fewer than 85,000 clones, around three quarters being singletons. Germline trimming cut 5 bases from V and 14 bases from J; bases unmatched to any gene: 10. CDR3 length equals 12 residues. Germline CDR1 and CDR2: SGHVS and FQNEAQ. This specimen comes from a study of blood T cell repertoires in COVID-19. About the study: COVID-19 samples collected from the United States, Italy and Spain covered acute and convalescent phases. From T cells, B-cell-depleted T cells, or PBMCs came the material, which was cDNA or gDNA.

The J gene is TRBJ1-2, the V gene TRBV7-8; 8 nucleotides agree with TRBD1. The origin of this receptor is an elderly woman with active or convalescent COVID-19. Sequenced material: peripheral blood. For the CDR3, the DNA is TGTGCCAGCAGCCCCCGGGACAGGTCTTGGACCTTC. Translation gives CASSPRDRSWTF.